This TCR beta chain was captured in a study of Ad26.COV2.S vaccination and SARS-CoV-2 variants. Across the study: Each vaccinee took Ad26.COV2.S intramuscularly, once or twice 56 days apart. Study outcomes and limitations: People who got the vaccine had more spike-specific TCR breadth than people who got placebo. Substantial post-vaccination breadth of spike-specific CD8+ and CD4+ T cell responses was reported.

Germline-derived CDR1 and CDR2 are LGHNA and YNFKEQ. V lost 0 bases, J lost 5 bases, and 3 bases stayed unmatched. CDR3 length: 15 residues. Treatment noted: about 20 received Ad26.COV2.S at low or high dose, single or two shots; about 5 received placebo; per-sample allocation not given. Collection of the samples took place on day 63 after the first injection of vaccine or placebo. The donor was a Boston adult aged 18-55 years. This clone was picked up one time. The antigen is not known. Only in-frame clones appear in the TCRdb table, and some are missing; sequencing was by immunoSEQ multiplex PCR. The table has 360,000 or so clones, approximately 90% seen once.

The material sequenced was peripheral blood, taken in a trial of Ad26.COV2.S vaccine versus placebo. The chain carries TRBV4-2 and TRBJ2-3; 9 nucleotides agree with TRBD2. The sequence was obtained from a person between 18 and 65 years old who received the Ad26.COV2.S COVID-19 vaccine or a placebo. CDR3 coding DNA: TGTGCCAGCAGCCAAGAACGAGCGGGAGGAGATACGCAGTATTTT. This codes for CASSQERAGGDTQYF.